This T cell receptor beta chain was found in a study of blood T cell repertoires in COVID-19. Study as a whole: There were acute and convalescent COVID-19 samples, and they came from the United States, Italy and Spain.

J gave up 2 bases and V 6 bases, and 2 bases lay outside the gene matches. Germline V gene lookup returns CDR1 ENHRY and CDR2 SYGVKD. The CDR3 covers 14 residues. TCRdb's table, derived via immunoSEQ multiplex PCR, lists solely in-frame clones and lacks some. Here the sample spans hundreds of thousands of clones, 83% being singletons. The chain carries TRBV10-3 and TRBJ2-2, with 8 positions matching TRBD1. The material sequenced was peripheral blood. This sequence originates from a woman aged 40 to 50 with active or convalescent COVID-19. DNA for the CDR3: TGTGCCATCAGAGGACAGGGAAACACCGGGGAGCTGTTTTTT. It yields the protein CAIRGQGNTGELFF.